This T cell receptor beta chain stems from a study of T cells in Graves' hyperthyroidism and ophthalmopathy. Roughly 9.1 ml of fresh peripheral blood supplied the PBMCs. V was clipped by 6 bases and J by 0 bases; unmatched bases: 5. Germline V gene data show CDR1 as LGHDT and CDR2 as YNNKEL (reference sequence). The CDR3 has 15 residues. As regards this clonotype: A much more abundant neighbour one base away suggests this may be a read error.

The CDR3 regions of TCR beta were amplified from RNA transcripts. HTBI primers were the set used in a first-round RT-PCR of the TCR CDR3. TCRdb fed the multiplex PCR reads into MiXCR, producing one record per CDR3 protein. The sample yields hundreds of thousands of distinct CDR3 sequences, approximately 14% seen once. The sequenced sample was blood. This chain joins TRBV3-1 and TRBJ2-7; TRBD2 aligns across 10 bases. This TCR was recovered from a woman aged 40 to 49 with Graves' ophthalmopathy. The CDR3 protein is CASSPSGRSSYEQYF. As DNA, the CDR3 is TGTGCCAGCAGTCCTAGCGGGAGAAGCTCCTACGAGCAGTACTTC.